This TCR beta chain was sequenced in a study of vaccination effects on CD4 cells after COVID-19. With respect to this clone: Antigen: not known. Other DNA sequences in this sample translate to the same CDR3.

In the ViraFEST assay, antigen-specific CD4+ clonotypes were identified by expansion after peptide-pool stimulation. Cells that had been cultured for about 10 days were the source of isolated CD4+ T cells. In the vaccine recipients, nucleocapsid antibodies were negative and there was no prior SARS-CoV-2 infection. Germline V gene lookup returns CDR1 KGHSH and CDR2 LQKENI. This CDR3 is built from 13 residues. The V gene lost 0 bases and the J gene lost 0 bases, with 2 bases spanning the gap. The protocol was immunoSEQ multiplex PCR, while the TCRdb copy is restricted to in-frame clones and leaves out a portion. The sample yields 20,000 to 30,000 clones, about 74% seen once.

This clonotype was obtained from a human donor who received a COVID-19 vaccine. The chain uses TRBV18 and TRBJ1-1; no clear D. The sample here was CD4+ T cells from PBMCs cultured with HCoV-NL63 spike peptides, taken before COVID-19 vaccination. The CDR3 loop is CASSPPVNTEAFF. In DNA, the CDR3 is TGTGCCAGCTCACCACCGGTGAACACTGAAGCTTTCTTT.